This is a list of T cell receptor beta chains from one sample in a study of T cell responses to AZD1222 COVID-19 vaccine. Clones were read by immunoSEQ multiplex PCR, and TCRdb kept only the in-frame ones, dropping some. The table shows over 130,000 clones, with roughly 88% occurring only once. The specimen comprised peripheral blood, sampled 28 days after the second AZD1222 dose. These receptors were taken from an adult who received the AZD1222 COVID-19 vaccine. Each CDR3 is given with its conserved first and last residue. D genes are given only for firm matches. Part of the rows lack a size; the others show once, few, many or a class for expanded clones.

>NA|TRBD1|TRBJ1-1|TRBV2
CASSEARTGVTEAFF
TGTGCCAGCAGTGAAGCCAGGACAGGGGTTACTGAAGCTTTCTTT
>NA|TRBD1|TRBJ2-7|TRBV11-1
CASSFDRAYEQYF
TGTGCCAGCAGTTTTGACAGGGCCTACGAGCAGTACTTC
>NA|NA|TRBJ1-1|TRBV7-9
CASSLGVAQTNTEAFF
TGTGCCAGCAGCTTAGGCGTGGCACAAACGAACACTGAAGCTTTCTTT
>NA|TRBD1|TRBJ1-6|TRBV6-1
CASSASRDRGSSYNSPLHF
TGTGCCAGCAGTGCGTCCCGGGACAGGGGGAGCTCCTATAATTCACCCCTCCACTTT
>NA|TRBD2|TRBJ2-7|TRBV6-5
CASSSPGRVSYEQYF
TGTGCCAGCAGTAGCCCCGGGAGGGTCTCCTACGAGCAGTACTTC
>NA|NA|TRBJ2-1|TRBV12-3/TRBV12-4
CASSSIQVGEQFF
TGTGCCAGCAGTTCGATACAGGTTGGTGAGCAGTTCTTC
>NA|TRBD1|TRBJ1-4|TRBV11-2
CASSPRTGVREKLFF
TGTGCCAGCAGCCCGAGGACAGGGGTTCGGGAAAAACTGTTTTTT
>few|NA|TRBJ2-7|TRBV29-1
CSVEGGPPYEQYF
TGCAGCGTTGAGGGGGGACCCCCCTACGAGCAGTACTTC
>NA|NA|TRBJ1-1|TRBV15
CATSRGGGLNTEAFF
TGTGCCACCAGCAGAGGCGGGGGTCTGAACACTGAAGCTTTCTTT
>once|NA|TRBJ1-1|TRBV28
CASSFVLDRFNTEAFF
TGTGCCAGCAGTTTTGTCCTCGACAGGTTTAACACTGAAGCTTTCTTT
>NA|NA|TRBJ2-1|TRBV12-3/TRBV12-4
CASSSQAEQFF
TGTGCCAGCAGTTCCCAGGCTGAGCAGTTCTTC
>NA|TRBD1|TRBJ1-2|TRBV18
CASSPDRGVEGYTF
TGTGCCAGCTCGCCAGACAGGGGGGTGGAAGGCTACACCTTC
>NA|NA|TRBJ1-1|TRBV7-2
CASSFSGDKRGTEAFF
TGTGCCAGCAGCTTCTCTGGGGACAAGAGGGGCACTGAAGCTTTCTTT
>NA|NA|TRBJ1-2|TRBV27
CASSPRAIYGYTF
TGTGCCAGCAGCCCCCGGGCCATCTATGGCTACACCTTC
>NA|TRBD1|TRBJ1-1|TRBV6-5
CASSFTGGNTEAFF
TGTGCCAGCAGCTTTACAGGGGGGAACACTGAAGCTTTCTTT
>NA|NA|TRBJ1-1|TRBV5-1
CASSSSGHLNTEAFF
TGCGCCAGCAGCTCATCGGGACACTTGAACACTGAAGCTTTCTTT
>NA|TRBD2|TRBJ2-5|TRBV5-4
CASSLAGGGAFGETQYF
TGTGCCAGCAGCTTGGCCGGCGGGGGGGCCTTTGGGGAGACCCAGTACTTC
>NA|NA|TRBJ2-7|TRBV7-9
CASSLEARGHEQYF
TGTGCCAGCAGCTTAGAGGCCAGGGGTCACGAGCAGTACTTC
>NA|NA|TRBJ1-1|TRBV12-3/TRBV12-4
CASSLGRNTEAFF
TGTGCCAGCAGTTTAGGGCGGAACACTGAAGCTTTCTTT
>once|NA|TRBJ1-2|TRBV3-1/TRBV3-2
CASSPKIQVGYGYTF
TGTGCCAGCAGCCCTAAGATCCAGGTGGGTTATGGCTACACCTTC
>few|TRBD1|TRBJ2-3|TRBV10-2
CASRGQGSSTDTQYF
TGCGCCAGCAGGGGACAGGGTTCTAGCACAGATACGCAGTATTTT
>NA|NA|TRBJ2-7|TRBV18
CASSTRQAGAARYEQYF
TGTGCCAGCTCAACGCGACAGGCCGGGGCAGCGCGCTACGAGCAGTACTTC
>NA|TRBD1|TRBJ1-1|TRBV18
CASSLRGTEEAFF
TGTGCCAGCTCCCTCCGCGGGACAGAAGAAGCTTTCTTT